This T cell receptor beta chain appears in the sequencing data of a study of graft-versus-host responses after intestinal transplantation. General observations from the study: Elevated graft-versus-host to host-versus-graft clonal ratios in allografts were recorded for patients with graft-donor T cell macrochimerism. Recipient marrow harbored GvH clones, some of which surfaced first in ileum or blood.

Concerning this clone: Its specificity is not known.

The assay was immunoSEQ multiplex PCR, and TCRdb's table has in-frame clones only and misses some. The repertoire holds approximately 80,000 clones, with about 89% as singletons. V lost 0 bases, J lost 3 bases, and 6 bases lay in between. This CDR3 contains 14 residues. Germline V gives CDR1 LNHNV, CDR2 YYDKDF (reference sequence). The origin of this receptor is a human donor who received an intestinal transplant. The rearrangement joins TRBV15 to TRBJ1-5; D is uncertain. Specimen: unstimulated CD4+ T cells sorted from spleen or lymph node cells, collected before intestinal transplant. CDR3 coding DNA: TGTGCCACCAGCAGAGAGGGCTCCAATCAGCCCCAGCATTTT. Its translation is CATSREGSNQPQHF.